This TCR beta chain was found in a study of T cell responses to AZD1222 COVID-19 vaccine. The data were produced by immunoSEQ multiplex PCR, yet TCRdb's version contains in-frame clones alone and is incomplete. Of approximately 190,000 clones in the sample, around 94% were seen once. For this clone: Its specificity is unknown.

Study-level findings and limits: Nearly half of the spike-specific TCRs reportedly recognize variant regions that carry no mutations. Two doses of AZD1222 preceded a rise in Spike-specific TCR breadth and depth.

CDR3 length: 16 amino acids. Trimming took 1 base from V and 1 from J, leaving 10 bases between them. Germline V gene data show CDR1 as LGHNA and CDR2 as YSLEER. The sequencing used peripheral blood, collected on day 0 of AZD1222 vaccination. This TCR derives from an adult in good health. This chain links TRBV4-3 with TRBJ2-2; D not certain. CDR3 in amino acids: CASSQGPSGNTGELFF. As DNA, the CDR3 is TGCGCCAGCAGCCAAGGCCCGTCAGGGAACACCGGGGAGCTGTTTTTT.